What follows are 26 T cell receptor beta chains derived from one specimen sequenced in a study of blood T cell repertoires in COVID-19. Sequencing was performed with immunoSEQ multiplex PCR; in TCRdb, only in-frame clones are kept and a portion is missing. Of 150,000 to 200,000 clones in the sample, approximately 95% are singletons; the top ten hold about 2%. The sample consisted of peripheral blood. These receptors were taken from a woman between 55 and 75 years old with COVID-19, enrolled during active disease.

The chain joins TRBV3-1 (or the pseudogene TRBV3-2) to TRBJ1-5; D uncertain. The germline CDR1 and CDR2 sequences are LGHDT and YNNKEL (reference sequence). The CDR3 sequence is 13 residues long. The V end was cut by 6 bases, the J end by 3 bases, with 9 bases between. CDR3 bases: TGTGCCAGCAGTCCCTCCTACAATCAGCCCCAGCATTTT. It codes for CASSPSYNQPQHF.

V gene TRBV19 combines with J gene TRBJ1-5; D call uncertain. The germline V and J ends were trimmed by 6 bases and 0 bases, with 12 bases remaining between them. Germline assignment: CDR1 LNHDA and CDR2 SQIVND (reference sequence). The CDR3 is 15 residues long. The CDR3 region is CASRYDIISNQPQHF. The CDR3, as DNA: TGTGCCAGTAGGTACGACATAATTAGCAATCAGCCCCAGCATTTT.

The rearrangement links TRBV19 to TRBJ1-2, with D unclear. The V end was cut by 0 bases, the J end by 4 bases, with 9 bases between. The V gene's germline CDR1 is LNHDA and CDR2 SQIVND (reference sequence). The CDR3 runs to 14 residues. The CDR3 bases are TGTGCCAGTAGTATAGATCATGAGTCCTATGGCTACACCTTC. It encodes CASSIDHESYGYTF.

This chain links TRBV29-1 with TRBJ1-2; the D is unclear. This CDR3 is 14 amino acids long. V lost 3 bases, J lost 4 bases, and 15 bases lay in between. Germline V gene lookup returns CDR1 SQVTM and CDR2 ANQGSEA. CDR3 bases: TGCAGCGTTGACCCTTCGTCAGGCCTCTATGGCTACACCTTC. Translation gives CSVDPSSGLYGYTF.

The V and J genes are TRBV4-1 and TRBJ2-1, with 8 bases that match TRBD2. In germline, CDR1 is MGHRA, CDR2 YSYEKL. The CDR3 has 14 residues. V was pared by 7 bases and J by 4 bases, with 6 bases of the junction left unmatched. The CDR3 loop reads CASTWVAGYNEQFF. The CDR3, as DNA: TGCGCCAGCACATGGGTAGCGGGGTACAATGAGCAGTTCTTC.

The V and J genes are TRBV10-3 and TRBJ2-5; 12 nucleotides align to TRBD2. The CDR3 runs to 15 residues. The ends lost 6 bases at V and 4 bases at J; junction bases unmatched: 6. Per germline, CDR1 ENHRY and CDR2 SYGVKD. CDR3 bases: TGTGCCATCAGGGCTAGCGGGGGGGCCGCAGAGACCCAGTACTTC. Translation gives CAIRASGGAAETQYF.

The CDR3 sequence is CASSSAGASGNTIYF. For the CDR3, the DNA is TGTGCCAGCAGTTCGGCAGGGGCCAGTGGAAACACCATATATTTT. J is TRBJ1-3 and V is TRBV6-2 or TRBV6-3; D perhaps matches TRBD1 (6 bases). Germline CDR1 MNHEY, CDR2 SVGEGT. Trimming stripped 4 bases from V and 3 bases from J, with 13 bases between. The CDR3 sequence is 15 residues long.

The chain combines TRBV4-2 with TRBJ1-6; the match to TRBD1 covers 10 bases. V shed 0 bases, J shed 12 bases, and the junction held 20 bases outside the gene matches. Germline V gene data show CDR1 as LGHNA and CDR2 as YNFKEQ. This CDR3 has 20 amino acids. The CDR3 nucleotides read TGTGCCAGCAGCCAAGATCGTGGGACAGGGGCGCTTCTCCCAATCGAACCCCTCCACTTT. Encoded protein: CASSQDRGTGALLPIEPLHF.

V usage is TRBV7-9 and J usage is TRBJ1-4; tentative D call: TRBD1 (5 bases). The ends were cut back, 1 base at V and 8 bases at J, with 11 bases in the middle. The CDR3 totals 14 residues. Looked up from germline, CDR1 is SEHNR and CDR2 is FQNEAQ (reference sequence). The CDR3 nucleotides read TGTGCCAGCAGCTTAGAGCAGGGTGTGGAAAAACTGTTTTTT. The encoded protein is CASSLEQGVEKLFF.

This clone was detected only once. Here the CDR3 reads CASSLHGGGQETQYF. The CDR3 DNA is TGTGCCAGCAGCTTACATGGGGGGGGGCAAGAGACCCAGTACTTC. The chain employs TRBV7-2 and TRBJ2-5, with 7 nucleotides matching TRBD2. Trimming cost V 2 bases and J 2 bases; bases outside gene matches: 5. Germline V gene data show CDR1 as SGHTA and CDR2 as FQGNSA. This CDR3 comprises 15 residues.

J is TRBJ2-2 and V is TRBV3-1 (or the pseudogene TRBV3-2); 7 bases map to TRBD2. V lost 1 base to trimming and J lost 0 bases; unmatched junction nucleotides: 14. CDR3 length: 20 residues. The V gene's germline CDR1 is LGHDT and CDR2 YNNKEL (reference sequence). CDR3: CASSQGKMGGTGTNTGELFF. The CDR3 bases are TGTGCCAGCAGCCAAGGGAAGATGGGGGGGACGGGAACGAACACCGGGGAGCTGTTTTTT.

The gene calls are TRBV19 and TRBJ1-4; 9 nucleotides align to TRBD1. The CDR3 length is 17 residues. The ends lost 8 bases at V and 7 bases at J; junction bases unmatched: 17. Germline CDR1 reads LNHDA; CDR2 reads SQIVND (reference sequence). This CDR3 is CASGSGQGQGLSEKLFF. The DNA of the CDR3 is TGTGCCAGTGGCTCTGGGCAGGGACAGGGCTTGAGTGAAAAACTGTTTTTT.

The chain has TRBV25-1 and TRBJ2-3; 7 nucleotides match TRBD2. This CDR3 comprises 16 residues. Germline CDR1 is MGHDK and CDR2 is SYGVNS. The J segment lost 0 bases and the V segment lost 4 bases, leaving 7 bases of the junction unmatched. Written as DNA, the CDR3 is TGTGCCAGCAGTGCAAAACACGGGGGGAGCACAGATACGCAGTATTTT. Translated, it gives CASSAKHGGSTDTQYF.

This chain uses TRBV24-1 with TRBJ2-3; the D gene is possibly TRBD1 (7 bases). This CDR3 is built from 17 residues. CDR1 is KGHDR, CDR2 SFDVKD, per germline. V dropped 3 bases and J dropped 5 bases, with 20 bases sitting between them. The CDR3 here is CATSDATGAGRGDTQYF. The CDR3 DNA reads TGTGCCACCAGTGATGCAACAGGGGCCGGGCGGGGAGATACGCAGTATTTT.

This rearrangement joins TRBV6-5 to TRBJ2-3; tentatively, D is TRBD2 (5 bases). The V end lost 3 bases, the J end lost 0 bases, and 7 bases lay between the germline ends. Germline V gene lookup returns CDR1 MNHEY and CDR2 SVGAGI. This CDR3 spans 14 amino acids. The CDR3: CASSYSGSTDTQYF. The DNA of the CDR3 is TGTGCCAGCAGTTATTCGGGGAGCACAGATACGCAGTATTTT.

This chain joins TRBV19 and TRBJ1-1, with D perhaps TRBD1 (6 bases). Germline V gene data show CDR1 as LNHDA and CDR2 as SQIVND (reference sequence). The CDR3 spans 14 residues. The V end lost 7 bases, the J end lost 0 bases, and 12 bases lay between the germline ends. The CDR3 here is CASTLQGMNTEAFF. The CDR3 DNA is TGTGCCAGTACCCTTCAGGGGATGAACACTGAAGCTTTCTTT.

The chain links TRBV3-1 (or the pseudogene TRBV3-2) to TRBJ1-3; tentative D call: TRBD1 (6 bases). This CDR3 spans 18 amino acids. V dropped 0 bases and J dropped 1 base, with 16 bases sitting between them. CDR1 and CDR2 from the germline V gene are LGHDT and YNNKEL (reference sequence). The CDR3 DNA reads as TGTGCCAGCAGCCAAGAGTCCCGGACAGAGAGATCTGGAAACACCATATATTTT. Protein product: CASSQESRTERSGNTIYF.

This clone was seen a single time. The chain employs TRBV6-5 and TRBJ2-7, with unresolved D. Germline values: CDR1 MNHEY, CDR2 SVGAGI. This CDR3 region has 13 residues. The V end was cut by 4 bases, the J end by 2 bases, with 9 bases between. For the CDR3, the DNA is TGTGCCAGCAGTTCAACAGCAACCTACGAGCAGTACTTC. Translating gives CASSSTATYEQYF.

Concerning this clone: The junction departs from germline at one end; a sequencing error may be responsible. The CDR3 region has the DNA TGTGCCAGCAGTGGGGGACAGGGGAAGGTTTGGTTC. This encodes CASSGGQGKVWF. The chain employs TRBV2 and TRBJ2-7; TRBD1 agrees at 10 bases. The length of the CDR3 is 12 residues. Germline V CDR1 and CDR2: SNHLY, FYNNEI.

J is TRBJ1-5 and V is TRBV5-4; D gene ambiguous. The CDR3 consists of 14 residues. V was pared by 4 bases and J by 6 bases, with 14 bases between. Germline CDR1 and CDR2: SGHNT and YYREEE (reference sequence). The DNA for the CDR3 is TGTGCCAGCAGCGTACTCGGTTCGAGTCAGCCCCAGCATTTT. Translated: CASSVLGSSQPQHF.

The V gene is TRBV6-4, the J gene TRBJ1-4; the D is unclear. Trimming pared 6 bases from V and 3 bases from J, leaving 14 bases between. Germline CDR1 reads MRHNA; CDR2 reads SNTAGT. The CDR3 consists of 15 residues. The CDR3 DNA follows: TGTGCCAGCAGCCCCTCGGGGTTGCCTAATGAAAAACTGTTTTTT. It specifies CASSPSGLPNEKLFF.

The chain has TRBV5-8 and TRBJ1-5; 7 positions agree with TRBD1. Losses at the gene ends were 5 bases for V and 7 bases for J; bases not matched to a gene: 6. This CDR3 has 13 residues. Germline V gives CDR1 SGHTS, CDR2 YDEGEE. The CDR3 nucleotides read TGTGCCAGCAGGAGGGGGCGCGAACAGCCCCAGCATTTT. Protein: CASRRGREQPQHF.

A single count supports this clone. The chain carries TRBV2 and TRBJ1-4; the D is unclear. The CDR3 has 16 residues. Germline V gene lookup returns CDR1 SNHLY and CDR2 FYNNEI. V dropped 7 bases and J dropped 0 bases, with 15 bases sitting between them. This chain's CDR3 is CASIWSTGATNEKLFF. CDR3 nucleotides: TGTGCCAGCATATGGTCTACCGGGGCAACTAATGAAAAACTGTTTTTT.

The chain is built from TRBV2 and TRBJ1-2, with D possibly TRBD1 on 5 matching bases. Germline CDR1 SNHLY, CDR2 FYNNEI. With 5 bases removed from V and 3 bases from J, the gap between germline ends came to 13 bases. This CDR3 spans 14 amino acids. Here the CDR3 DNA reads TGTGCCAGCAGTAGGTTGACAGACGACTATGGCTACACCTTC. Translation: CASSRLTDDYGYTF.

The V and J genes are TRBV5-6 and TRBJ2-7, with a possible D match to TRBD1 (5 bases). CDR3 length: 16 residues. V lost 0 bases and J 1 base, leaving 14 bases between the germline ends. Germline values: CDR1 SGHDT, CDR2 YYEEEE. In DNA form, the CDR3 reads TGTGCCAGCAGCTTGGCTGGCGGCAGGGTGTCCTACGAGCAGTACTTC. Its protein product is CASSLAGGRVSYEQYF.

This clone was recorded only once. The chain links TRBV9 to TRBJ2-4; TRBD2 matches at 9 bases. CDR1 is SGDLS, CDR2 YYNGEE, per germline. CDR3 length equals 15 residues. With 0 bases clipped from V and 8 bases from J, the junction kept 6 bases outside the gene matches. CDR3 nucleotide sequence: TGTGCCAGCAGCGTAGAAGCGGGGGGAGAGGACATTCAGTACTTC. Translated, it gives CASSVEAGGEDIQYF.